The 4 T cell receptor beta chains below come from one sample, sequenced in a study of T cell changes during pregnancy in multiple sclerosis. This table comes from immunoSEQ multiplex PCR, and its TCRdb copy is limited to in-frame clones, with some not included. The table includes tens of thousands of clones, about 87% detected once. The source was CD8+ T cells from peripheral blood mononuclear cells, collected in the third trimester of pregnancy. These receptors all stem from a female donor with multiple sclerosis, enrolled in a pregnancy study.

The rearrangement joins TRBV7-6 to TRBJ1-2; possible D gene TRBD1, 5 bases. The CDR3 runs 14 residues. In germline, CDR1 is SGHVS, CDR2 FNYEAQ. V gave up 5 bases and J gave up 1 base, with 11 bases separating them. The CDR3 reads CASSPSDSNYGYTF. In DNA, the CDR3 is TGTGCCAGCAGCCCCAGCGACAGTAACTATGGCTACACCTTC.

The gene calls are TRBV27 and TRBJ2-5; possible D gene TRBD2, 5 bases. Trimming took 6 bases from V and 5 from J, leaving 7 bases between them. The CDR3 consists of 11 residues. Germline V gene data show CDR1 as MNHEY and CDR2 as SMNVEV (reference sequence). The CDR3 region has the DNA TGTGCCAGCAGCCCGGGGGAGACCCAGTACTTC. Protein: CASSPGETQYF.

This clone was observed once. The chain uses TRBV6-4 and TRBJ1-1, with 7 bases identical to TRBD1. The CDR3 is 15 residues long. Germline V lookup: CDR1 MRHNA, CDR2 SNTAGT. J lost 6 bases, V lost 0 bases, and 7 bases had no gene match. This CDR3 reads CASSDSIGTASEAFF. CDR3 sequence (DNA): TGTGCCAGCAGTGACTCGATAGGGACAGCATCTGAAGCTTTCTTT.

This chain uses TRBV6-1 with TRBJ1-5; D is possibly TRBD1 (6 bases). CDR1 is MNHNS and CDR2 is SASEGT in the germline V gene. V dropped 7 bases and J dropped 5 bases, with 15 bases sitting between them. This CDR3 has 14 amino acids. The CDR3 is CASTRRGGDQPQHF. The CDR3 coding sequence is TGTGCCAGCACCAGAAGGGGGGGGGATCAGCCCCAGCATTTT.